This T cell receptor (beta chain) originates from a study of regulatory T cells in long-lasting Graves disease. The sample holds many counts of this clonotype. What it binds is unknown. The TCR beta library used iRepertoire HTBI primers with Arm-PCR amplification of CDR3. A single record per CDR3 protein comes from TCRdb applying MiXCR to the multiplex PCR reads. Of some 490,000 distinct CDR3 sequences in the sample, 12% were seen once. Broader study findings: Favored usage of TRBV28, TRBJ1-2 and TRBJ2-5 was recorded in persistent disease.

Regarding time point: newly diagnosed GD, antithyroid drugs for less than 3 months. There was RNA extracted from PBMCs, and the TCR library was made from it. Guidelines of the American Thyroid Association were used to diagnose Graves' disease. EDTA tubes received about 10 milliliters of collected peripheral blood. The germline V and J ends were trimmed by 3 bases and 3 bases, with 11 bases remaining between them. The CDR3 has 14 residues. Germline lookup yields CDR1 MNHEY and CDR2 SMNVEV (reference sequence). The sample was also linked to a second study, of T cells in Graves' hyperthyroidism and ophthalmopathy. As that study records: HTBI primers drove first-round RT-PCR of the TCR CDR3.

The origin of this receptor is a woman younger than 45 with Graves disease. The rearrangement uses TRBV27 and TRBJ1-1; D is perhaps TRBD1 (5 bases). The source was peripheral blood mononuclear cells (PBMCs), collected at new diagnosis, from a patient treated with antithyroid drugs. Here the CDR3 reads CASSFGGPDTEAFF. The CDR3 DNA is TGTGCCAGCAGTTTCGGGGGACCTGACACTGAAGCTTTCTTT.